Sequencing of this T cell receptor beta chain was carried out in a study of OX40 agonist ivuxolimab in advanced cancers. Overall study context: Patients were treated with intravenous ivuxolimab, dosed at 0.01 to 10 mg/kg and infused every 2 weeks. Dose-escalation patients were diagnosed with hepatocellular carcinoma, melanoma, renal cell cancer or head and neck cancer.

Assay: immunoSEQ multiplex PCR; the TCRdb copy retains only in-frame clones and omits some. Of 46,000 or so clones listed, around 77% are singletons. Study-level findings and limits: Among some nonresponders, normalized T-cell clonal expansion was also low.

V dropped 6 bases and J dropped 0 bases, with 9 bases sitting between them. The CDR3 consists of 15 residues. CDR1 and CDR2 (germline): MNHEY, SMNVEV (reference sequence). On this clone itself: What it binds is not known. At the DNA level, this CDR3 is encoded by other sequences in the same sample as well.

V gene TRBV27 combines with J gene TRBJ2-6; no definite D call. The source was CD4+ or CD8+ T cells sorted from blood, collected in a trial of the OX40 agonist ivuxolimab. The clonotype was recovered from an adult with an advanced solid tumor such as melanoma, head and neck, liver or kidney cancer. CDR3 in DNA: TGTGCCAGCAGGTCAGTCTTCTCTGGGGCCAACGTCCTGACTTTC. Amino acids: CASRSVFSGANVLTF.